Below, 15 T cell receptor beta chains from the same sample are listed, as sequenced in a study of T-cell memory formation after mild COVID-19. In TCRdb, the 5' RACE reads were re-called with MiXCR into one record per CDR3 protein. The table shows about 350,000 distinct CDR3 sequences, with roughly an eighth occurring only once. Sequenced input: PBMCs or a T cell subset sorted from them (not recorded which). The source of these receptors is a man younger than 35 who had mild COVID-19 (a few samples of this study predate the infection). Cell type and time point are not known.

This chain's CDR3 is CASSPLWGTTEAFF. CDR3 DNA sequence: TGTGCCAGCAGCCCCCTCTGGGGGACAACTGAAGCTTTCTTT. The rearrangement links TRBV7-9 to TRBJ1-1, with a tentative D call TRBD1 (6 bases). The germline CDR1 and CDR2 sequences are SEHNR and FQNEAQ (reference sequence). The V gene lost 5 bases and the J gene lost 5 bases, with 15 bases spanning the gap. This CDR3 is 14 amino acids long.

This clonotype was found a few times. The V call is TRBV6-1, the J call TRBJ2-7; D is possibly TRBD1 (6 bases). From germline, CDR1 is MNHNS and CDR2 SASEGT. This CDR3 is 13 amino acids long. V lost 6 bases to trimming and J lost 5 bases, with 14 bases between them. CDR3 sequence: CASRLGRGDEQYV. In DNA, the CDR3 is TGTGCCAGCAGACTGGGCAGGGGAGACGAGCAGTACGTC.

The chain is built from TRBV12-3 or TRBV12-4 and TRBJ1-3; D is unclear. CDR3 length equals 11 residues. V was shortened by 6 bases and J by 11 bases, with 11 bases between the two germline ends. The CDR3 DNA reads as TGTGCCAGCAGCAAAATCGGTCCCATATATTTT. It encodes CASSKIGPIYF.

V usage is TRBV11-2 and J usage is TRBJ2-3; D is possibly TRBD1 (6 bases). Trimming took 4 bases from V and 6 from J, leaving 17 bases between them. In germline, CDR1 is SGHAT, CDR2 FQNNGV. The CDR3 sequence is 15 residues long. CDR3 DNA sequence: TGTGCCAGCAGCTCACAGGGTTACGTTACGGATACGCAGTATTTT. It yields the protein CASSSQGYVTDTQYF.

This clonotype was observed a handful of times. The chain carries TRBV7-8 and TRBJ2-1; 9 bases align to TRBD1. Per the germline V gene, CDR1 is SGHVS and CDR2 is FQNEAQ. J was trimmed by 8 bases and V by 6 bases; bases with no gene match: 11. The CDR3 runs to 15 residues. CDR3 in DNA: TGTGCCAGCAGTTACCGGGACAGGGATTTCCATGAGCAGTTCTTC. It yields the protein CASSYRDRDFHEQFF.

This clonotype was detected a few times. V and J are TRBV6-1 and TRBJ1-2, with TRBD1 matching 8 bases. The V segment lost 2 bases and the J segment 5 bases; nucleotides outside the gene matches: 4. This CDR3 has 14 amino acids. Germline-derived CDR1 and CDR2 are MNHNS and SASEGT. CDR3 nucleotide sequence: TGTGCCAGCAGTGAAAACAGGGGGATTTATGGCTACACCTTC. This sequence encodes CASSENRGIYGYTF.

V and J are TRBV6-5 and TRBJ2-2; a weak D match, TRBD2 (6 bases). The CDR3 has 13 residues. Germline V gene sequence: CDR1 MNHEY, CDR2 SVGAGI. V dropped 2 bases and J dropped 7 bases, with 8 bases sitting between them. CDR3 nucleotide sequence: TGTGCCAGCAGTTACGCGGGGAGCGGGGAGCTGTTTTTT. Translation gives CASSYAGSGELFF.

The chain carries TRBV25-1 and TRBJ1-6; D gene uncertain. The germline V gene encodes CDR1 MGHDK and CDR2 SYGVNS. Trimming removed 8 bases at V and 7 bases at J, with 9 bases between. CDR3 length equals 12 residues. CDR3 loop: CASGLENSPLHF. The CDR3 DNA is TGTGCCAGCGGCCTTGAGAATTCACCCCTCCACTTT.

This rearrangement joins TRBV5-6 to TRBJ2-3, with TRBD1 matching over 9 bases. The CDR3 spans 15 residues. CDR1 and CDR2 from the germline V gene are SGHDT and YYEEEE. V was pared by 5 bases and J by 0 bases, with 4 bases of the junction left unmatched. The CDR3 DNA follows: TGTGCCAGCAGGGGAGGGACAGGGAGCACAGATACGCAGTATTTT. This codes for CASRGGTGSTDTQYF.

The V call is TRBV2, the J call TRBJ2-1; 8 positions agree with TRBD2. Germline CDR1 is SNHLY and CDR2 is FYNNEI. V trimming: 3 bases; J trimming: 7 bases; junction bases outside the gene matches: 8. CDR3 length: 15 residues. CDR3: CASSDPGGPRNEQFF. The DNA of the CDR3 is TGTGCCAGCAGTGACCCGGGGGGGCCGAGGAATGAGCAGTTCTTC.

This clonotype was detected many times. The chain employs TRBV7-2 and TRBJ1-6; no firm D call. The ends were cut back, 2 bases at V and 10 bases at J, with 12 bases in the middle. The CDR3 loop spans 14 amino acids. Looked up from germline, CDR1 is SGHTA and CDR2 is FQGNSA. CDR3 in DNA: TGTGCCAGCAGCTTAATGGGAGTAAGCTCACCCCTCCACTTT. It codes for CASSLMGVSSPLHF. The full variable domain, its missing parts supplied by reference TRBV7-2 and TRBJ1-6, is GAGVSQSPSNKVTEKGKDVELRCDPISGHTALYWYRQSLGQGLEFLIYFQGNSAPDKSGLPSDRFSAERTGGSVSTLTIQRTQQEDSAVYLCASSLMGVSSPLHFGNGTRLTVT.

The sample holds a few counts of this clonotype. The chain uses TRBV7-9 and TRBJ2-7; 7 nucleotides match TRBD2. Germline V CDR1 and CDR2: SEHNR, FQNEAQ (reference sequence). V was pared by 1 base and J by 5 bases, with 8 bases of the junction left unmatched. CDR3 size: 15 residues. The CDR3 DNA reads as TGTGCCAGCAGCTTAGGCCCATGGGAGGGAAACGAGCAGTACTTC. Protein product: CASSLGPWEGNEQYF.

The sample holds a few counts of this clonotype. The rearrangement uses TRBV7-2 and TRBJ1-3; D not certain. V lost 6 bases to trimming and J lost 4 bases, with 13 bases between them. The germline V gene has CDR1 SGHTA and CDR2 FQGNSA. The length of the CDR3 is 14 residues. CDR3 DNA sequence: TGTGCCAGCAGTCCCTACCGGAACGGAAACACCATATATTTT. It specifies CASSPYRNGNTIYF. Drawing the rest from reference TRBV7-2 and TRBJ1-3, the complete variable domain is GAGVSQSPSNKVTEKGKDVELRCDPISGHTALYWYRQSLGQGLEFLIYFQGNSAPDKSGLPSDRFSAERTGGSVSTLTIQRTQQEDSAVYLCASSPYRNGNTIYFGEGSWLTVV.

Comment on this clonotype: Since a much larger clone is just one base distant, this may be a read error. The V call is TRBV2, the J call TRBJ2-1, with 8 bases that match TRBD2. The CDR3 has 15 residues. In germline, CDR1 is SNHLY, CDR2 FYNNEI. CDR3 residues: CASTAQRGSYTEQFF. The CDR3 DNA follows: TGTGCCAGCACCGCCCAGCGGGGGTCATACACTGAGCAGTTCTTC.

Many counts were recorded for this clonotype. V gene TRBV11-2 combines with J gene TRBJ2-7; D gene uncertain. This CDR3 has 12 amino acids. Germline lookup yields CDR1 SGHAT and CDR2 FQNNGV. The V gene lost 5 bases and the J gene lost 0 bases, with 5 bases spanning the gap. The chain's CDR3 is CASSGSSYEQYF. The CDR3 coding sequence is TGTGCCAGCAGCGGTAGCTCCTACGAGCAGTACTTC.